This TCR beta chain was documented in a study of blood T cell repertoires in COVID-19. About the research overall: Researchers got acute and convalescent COVID-19 samples from the United States, Italy and Spain.

Seattle participants joined during active infection and were tracked over time. This CDR3 has 14 residues. V was clipped by 5 bases and J by 4 bases, with 14 bases between them. Germline V CDR1 and CDR2: SGHAT, FQNNGV. TCRdb's table, derived via immunoSEQ multiplex PCR, lists solely in-frame clones and lacks some. The sample has 250,000 or so clones; 88% are singletons. This clone turned up a few times. J is TRBJ1-1 and V is TRBV11-2, with D tentatively TRBD1 (6 bases). This TCR came from a woman aged 25 to 39 with COVID-19, enrolled during active disease. Sequencing was done on a sample of peripheral blood. For the CDR3, the DNA is TGTGCCAGCAGCCCCGACAGGTTGAGCACTGAAGCTTTCTTT. The encoded protein is CASSPDRLSTEAFF.